The present T cell receptor (beta chain) was sequenced within a study of blood T cell repertoires in COVID-19. As for the study in general: The origin of the acute and convalescent COVID-19 samples was the United States, Italy and Spain. PBMCs, B-cell-depleted T cells, or T cells were the source of the cDNA or gDNA that made up the material.

Germline-derived CDR1 and CDR2 are ENHRY and SYGVKD. There are 13 residues in the CDR3. V lost 10 bases and J lost 1; bases outside the gene matches: 5. Original analysis: Reference gene primer amplification in the assay estimated nucleated cell counts. Measured with immunoSEQ multiplex PCR; TCRdb has only the in-frame clones, and not every one. That table is the source of V, J and clone size, and D and trimming were worked out from the DNA. Altogether fewer than 250,000 clones are present, roughly nine tenths being singletons, with the ten largest covering 1.5% to 2%. Sequencing used peripheral blood. The TCR sequence derives from a man aged 65 to 85 with acute or convalescent COVID-19. This sequence joins TRBV10-3 and TRBJ1-1, with TRBD1 matching over 8 bases. The CDR3 bases are TGTGCCACACAGGACAGGGAGAACACTGAAGCTTTCTTT. Protein sequence: CATQDRENTEAFF.